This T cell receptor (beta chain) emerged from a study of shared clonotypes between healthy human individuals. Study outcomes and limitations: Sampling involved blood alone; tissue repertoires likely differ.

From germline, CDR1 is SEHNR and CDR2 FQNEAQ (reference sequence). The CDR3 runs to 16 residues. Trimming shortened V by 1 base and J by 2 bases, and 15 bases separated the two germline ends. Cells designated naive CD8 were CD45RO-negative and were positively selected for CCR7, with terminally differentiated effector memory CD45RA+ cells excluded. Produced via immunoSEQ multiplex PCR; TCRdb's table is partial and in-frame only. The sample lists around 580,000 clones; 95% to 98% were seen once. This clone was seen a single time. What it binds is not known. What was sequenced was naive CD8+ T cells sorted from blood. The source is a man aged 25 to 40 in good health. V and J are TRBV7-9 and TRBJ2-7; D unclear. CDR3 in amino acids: CASSLVGSEETYEQYF. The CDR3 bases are TGTGCCAGCAGCTTAGTGGGCAGCGAAGAGACCTACGAGCAGTACTTC.